This TCR beta chain was sequenced during a study of beta chain features in type 1 diabetes. The study, taken as a whole, reports: PCR might favor shorter templates, equally in patients and controls. Significant though moderate, a shortening of TCRB CDR3s appeared in all four CD4+ subsets of Type 1 diabetes patients.

With respect to this clone: No antigen is known for it.

The CDR3 consists of 14 residues. Germline-derived CDR1 and CDR2 are MNHEY and SVGAGI. Trimming removed 4 bases from V and 3 bases from J, with 13 bases in between. All of the isolated RNA was reverse transcribed, so expressed TCRB transcripts were sequenced. Sequencing of naive, central memory and regulatory T cell samples gave an average of about 3.7 million reads. Using immunoSEQ multiplex PCR, the repertoire was profiled, and TCRdb retains in-frame clones only, with some absent. This sample has 120,000 or so clones, with 16% found just once. One heparinised blood draw, averaging about 120 mL, came from each donor.

The genes are TRBV6-5 and TRBJ2-7; D possibly corresponds to TRBD2 (6 bases). This sequence was found in a man in his thirties or forties with type 1 diabetes. The sample comprised central memory CD4+ T cells from blood. The CDR3 loop reads CASSSPGTVYEQYF. The CDR3 bases are TGTGCCAGCAGTTCTCCGGGGACTGTCTACGAGCAGTACTTC.